What follows are 14 T cell receptor beta chains derived from one specimen sequenced in a study of shared clonotypes between healthy human individuals. Libraries were prepared by immunoSEQ multiplex PCR; TCRdb keeps only in-frame clonotypes and omits some of them. The sample carries roughly 2,500,000 clones, approximately 93% recorded once. Sequences were obtained from naive CD4+ T cells from PBMCs. The subset denotes: CD45RA+ positively selected. These receptors originate from a man between 18 and 35 years old in good health. Some clones in this sample may be carry-over from other donors' samples.

V usage is TRBV11-3 and J usage is TRBJ2-3, with D possibly matching TRBD2 (5 bases). The CDR3 loop spans 16 amino acids. Trimming removed 5 bases at V and 4 bases at J, with 19 bases between. The germline V gene encodes CDR1 SGHNT and CDR2 YENEEA. The CDR3 coding sequence is TGTGCCAGCAGCCAGCGCAGCGGTACCCTCCCAGATACGCAGTATTTT. Amino acid sequence: CASSQRSGTLPDTQYF. The variable domain in full, with the rest retrieved from reference TRBV11-3 and TRBJ2-3, is EAGVVQSPRYKIIEKKQPVAFWCNPISGHNTLYWYLQNLGQGPELLIRYENEEAVDDSQLPKDRFSAERLKGVDSTLKIQPAELGDSAVYLCASSQRSGTLPDTQYFGPGTRLTVL.

This clone came up a few times. This specimen includes other DNA sequences encoding the same CDR3. The chain couples TRBV5-1 to TRBJ2-3; TRBD1 aligns across 10 bases. The CDR3 has 15 amino acids. V was pared by 3 bases and J by 3 bases, with 4 bases of the junction left unmatched. The germline gives CDR1 SGHRS, CDR2 YFSETQ. CDR3 DNA: TGCGCCAGCAGCTCGGGACAGGGGAGGACAGATACGCAGTATTTT. Translation: CASSSGQGRTDTQYF.

This clone was seen only once. V usage is TRBV7-2 and J usage is TRBJ1-2; no definite D call. CDR3 length equals 14 residues. Per germline, CDR1 SGHTA and CDR2 FQGNSA. The ends were cut back, 2 bases at V and 2 bases at J, with 9 bases in the middle. CDR3 in DNA: TGTGCCAGCAGCTTAAACTCACCAAACTATGGCTACACCTTC. Its protein is CASSLNSPNYGYTF. The complete variable domain, with remaining parts taken from reference TRBV7-2 and TRBJ1-2, reads GAGVSQSPSNKVTEKGKDVELRCDPISGHTALYWYRQSLGQGLEFLIYFQGNSAPDKSGLPSDRFSAERTGGSVSTLTIQRTQQEDSAVYLCASSLNSPNYGYTFGSGTRLTVV.

The V and J genes are TRBV9 and TRBJ2-2; D is perhaps TRBD1 (5 bases). The germline V and J ends were trimmed by 1 base and 6 bases, with 10 bases remaining between them. The CDR3 runs 14 residues. Germline V gives CDR1 SGDLS, CDR2 YYNGEE. As DNA, the CDR3 is TGTGCCAGCAGCGTACAAGGGGATGCCGGGGAGCTGTTTTTT. Translating it yields CASSVQGDAGELFF.

The CDR3 spells CASSLGTGQGGSNIQYF. CDR3 DNA: TGCGCCAGCAGCTTGGGGACGGGACAGGGTGGTAGCAACATTCAGTACTTC. V gene TRBV5-1 combines with J gene TRBJ2-4; TRBD1 agrees at 9 bases. The CDR3 consists of 17 residues. J was trimmed by 7 bases and V by 0 bases; bases with no gene match: 11. Germline loops: CDR1 SGHRS, CDR2 YFSETQ.

A note on this clone: The same CDR3 arises from other DNA sequences in this sample as well. The chain is built from TRBV28 and TRBJ2-5; D uncertain. The CDR3 is 12 residues long. Trimming stripped 3 bases from V and 5 bases from J, with 7 bases between. Germline V gene sequence: CDR1 MDHEN, CDR2 SYDVKM. CDR3 loop: CASSFRLETQYF. In DNA, the CDR3 is TGTGCCAGCAGTTTCAGGTTGGAGACCCAGTACTTC.

This clone was picked up one time. The V and J genes are TRBV2 and TRBJ1-4; 7 bases map to TRBD1. The germline V gene encodes CDR1 SNHLY and CDR2 FYNNEI. V was pared by 6 bases and J by 5 bases, with 6 bases of the junction left unmatched. The CDR3 is 14 residues long. This chain's CDR3 is CASRQTGVNEKLFF. The CDR3 DNA reads TGTGCCAGCAGACAAACAGGGGTAAATGAAAAACTGTTTTTT.

V and J are TRBV30 and TRBJ1-3; the match to TRBD1 covers 9 bases. The CDR3 sequence is 16 residues long. The V gene's germline CDR1 is GTSNPN and CDR2 SVGIG (reference sequence). After removal of 3 bases from V and 5 bases from J, the junction contained 11 bases not matched to a gene. CDR3 in DNA: TGTGCCTGGAGCGAGGGGACCGGGACAGGGAGAAACACCATATATTTT. Translated, it gives CAWSEGTGTGRNTIYF.

The V gene is TRBV18, the J gene TRBJ2-1, with 10 bases that match TRBD2. The CDR3 contains 21 residues. Germline V gene data show CDR1 as KGHSH and CDR2 as LQKENI. V dropped 2 bases and J dropped 0; count of bases not matched to a gene: 16. CDR3 region: CASSPEGKLAGFLSSYNEQFF. Here the CDR3 DNA reads TGTGCCAGCTCACCAGAAGGAAAACTAGCGGGGTTCCTTAGCTCCTACAATGAGCAGTTCTTC.

This chain connects TRBV12-5 to TRBJ2-3; tentatively, D is TRBD2 (6 bases). The CDR3 consists of 18 residues. The germline V gene has CDR1 LGHNT and CDR2 FRNRAP. V dropped 4 bases and J dropped 0 bases, with 20 bases sitting between them. The CDR3 spells CASGSRDSGKSSTDTQYF. The CDR3 region has the DNA TGTGCTAGTGGTTCCCGGGACTCCGGGAAATCTAGCACAGATACGCAGTATTTT. The variable domain in full, with the rest retrieved from reference TRBV12-5 and TRBJ2-3, is DARVTQTPRHKVTEMGQEVTMRCQPILGHNTVFWYRQTMMQGLELLAYFRNRAPLDDSGMPKDRFSAEMPDATLATLKIQPSEPRDSAVYFCASGSRDSGKSSTDTQYFGPGTRLTVL.

The chain uses TRBV19 and TRBJ2-5, with 9 bases matching TRBD2. Germline V gives CDR1 LNHDA, CDR2 SQIVND (reference sequence). CDR3 length: 15 amino acids. V lost 3 bases, J lost 3 bases, and 5 bases stayed unmatched. CDR3 bases: TGTGCCAGTAGTATCGTCGCGGGAGGGGAAGAGACCCAGTACTTC. As protein: CASSIVAGGEETQYF.

CDR3 bases: TGTGCCAGCAGTTTAGGGCGGAAAGAGCAGTACTTC. Translated, it gives CASSLGRKEQYF. V and J are TRBV28 and TRBJ2-7, with unresolved D. The V end lost 2 bases, the J end lost 7 bases, and 9 bases lay between the germline ends. CDR1 and CDR2 from the germline V gene are MDHEN and SYDVKM. This CDR3 has 12 amino acids. The variable domain in full, completed from reference TRBV28 and TRBJ2-7, reads DVKVTQSSRYLVKRTGEKVFLECVQDMDHENMFWYRQDPGLGLRLIYFSYDVKMKEKGDIPEGYSVSREKKERFSLILESASTNQTSMYLCASSLGRKEQYFGPGTRLTVT.

The chain combines TRBV19 with TRBJ1-1; 7 bases match TRBD1. Germline CDR1 is LNHDA and CDR2 is SQIVND (reference sequence). CDR3 size: 14 residues. V shed 6 bases, J shed 4 bases, and the junction held 8 bases outside the gene matches. CDR3 DNA: TGTGCCAGTAGGTTGACAGGGTGGCCCACTGAAGCTTTCTTT. Its protein product is CASRLTGWPTEAFF. Looking up the rest from reference TRBV19 and TRBJ1-1 gives the full variable domain: DGGITQSPKYLFRKEGQNVTLSCEQNLNHDAMYWYRQDPGQGLRLIYYSQIVNDFQKGDIAEGYSVSREKKESFPLTVTSAQKNPTAFYLCASRLTGWPTEAFFGQGTRLTVV.

J is TRBJ2-3 and V is TRBV7-3, with TRBD2 matching 8 bases. With V trimmed by 5 bases and J by 3 bases, 10 bases remained unmatched. The CDR3 extends over 16 amino acids. Germline CDR1 and CDR2: SGHTA and FQGTGA. DNA of the CDR3: TGTGCCAGCAGCCCTTTCGGCGGGAGGAAGACAGATACGCAGTATTTT. This codes for CASSPFGGRKTDTQYF.